A single sample is the source of the 28 T cell receptor beta chains below, sequenced in a study of shared clonotypes between healthy human individuals. Repertoires were generated with immunoSEQ multiplex PCR, while TCRdb's copy carries only in-frame clones and drops some. Of approximately 500,000 clones listed, about 84% are singletons. The sequencing sample was made of PBMCs. The receptors here all came from a woman in her forties in good health. Some clones in this sample may be carry-over from other donors' samples.

The chain links TRBV7-2 to TRBJ2-7, with D tentatively TRBD2 (5 bases). The CDR3 loop spans 14 amino acids. The germline gives CDR1 SGHTA, CDR2 FQGNSA. V was pared by 5 bases and J by 7 bases, with 18 bases between. Here the CDR3 reads CASSLLLESEEQYF. The CDR3 nucleotides read TGTGCCAGCAGCCTCCTACTAGAATCTGAGGAGCAGTACTTC.

The CDR3 coding sequence is TGTGCCAGCAGCCTGAGGGGGGGGCCGAGCTCTGGAAACACCATATATTTT. It specifies CASSLRGGPSSGNTIYF. The rearrangement joins TRBV7-8 to TRBJ1-3, with D maybe TRBD1 (6 bases). CDR1 is SGHVS, CDR2 FQNEAQ, per germline. The ends were cut back, 5 bases at V and 0 bases at J, with 17 bases in the middle. CDR3 length: 17 residues.

The sample holds many counts of this clone. The chain recombines TRBV7-2 with TRBJ2-7; the match to TRBD2 covers 10 bases. Germline assignment: CDR1 SGHTA and CDR2 FQGNSA. V was pared by 4 bases and J by 4 bases, with 13 bases of the junction left unmatched. This CDR3 spans 17 amino acids. CDR3 residues: CASSSAPYSGRRYEQYF. DNA for the CDR3: TGTGCCAGCAGCTCAGCACCATATAGCGGGAGGAGGTACGAGCAGTACTTC.

This clone was recorded many times. V gene TRBV7-6 combines with J gene TRBJ2-7; 13 positions match TRBD2. Germline V gives CDR1 SGHVS, CDR2 FNYEAQ. CDR3 length: 14 amino acids. V lost 7 bases, J lost 4 bases, and 4 bases stayed unmatched. In DNA form, the CDR3 reads TGTGCCAGCACCCCGGGACTAGCGGGATACGAGCAGTACTTC. Translating it yields CASTPGLAGYEQYF.

This chain connects TRBV5-1 to TRBJ2-5, with 8 nucleotides matching TRBD2. The V segment lost 0 bases and the J segment 1 base; nucleotides outside the gene matches: 5. Germline assignment: CDR1 SGHRS and CDR2 YFSETQ. The CDR3 spans 16 residues. CDR3 sequence: CASSLGVTSAQETQYF. The CDR3 DNA reads as TGCGCCAGCAGCTTGGGAGTGACTAGCGCCCAAGAGACCCAGTACTTC.

CDR3 residues: CAWSGRGVADKQYF. The CDR3 DNA follows: TGTGCCTGGAGTGGGAGAGGAGTGGCCGACAAGCAGTACTTC. V gene TRBV30 combines with J gene TRBJ2-7, with D unclear. Deletions cut 1 base from V and 8 bases from J, with 18 bases between. The CDR3 covers 14 residues. Germline-derived CDR1 and CDR2 are GTSNPN and SVGIG (reference sequence).

V is TRBV6-1 and J is TRBJ2-3; D unclear. V was trimmed by 6 bases and J by 2 bases, leaving 3 bases between them. CDR3 size: 11 residues. Per the germline V gene, CDR1 is MNHNS and CDR2 is SASEGT. In DNA, the CDR3 is TGTGCCAGCAGGCTCACAGATACGCAGTATTTT. It specifies CASRLTDTQYF.

The rearrangement links TRBV18 to TRBJ2-7; D unclear. The CDR3 is made up of 13 amino acids. Germline CDR1 KGHSH, CDR2 LQKENI. Trimming pared 2 bases from V and 4 bases from J, leaving 9 bases between. The CDR3 region is CASSPSQVYEQYF. In DNA form, the CDR3 reads TGTGCCAGCTCACCATCTCAGGTTTACGAGCAGTACTTC.

Concerning this clone itself: A read error may explain this, as a much larger clone is one base away. The CDR3 here is CASSFSRSGSNQPQHF. The CDR3 bases are TGTGCCAGCAGCTTCTCCCGGAGCGGTAGCAATCAGCCCCAGCATTTT. The rearrangement uses TRBV7-3 and TRBJ1-5; D ambiguous. Germline CDR1 SGHTA, CDR2 FQGTGA. This CDR3 has 16 residues. V dropped 3 bases and J dropped 0 bases, with 12 bases sitting between them.

The rearrangement uses TRBV14 and TRBJ1-1; 8 bases match TRBD1. The CDR3 sequence is 15 residues long. The trim removed 4 bases at V and 5 bases at J, leaving 9 bases unmatched. CDR1 is SGHDN and CDR2 is FVKESK in the germline V gene. The CDR3 loop reads CASSRITGGFTEAFF. The DNA of the CDR3 is TGTGCCAGCAGCCGCATAACAGGGGGATTTACTGAAGCTTTCTTT.

The J gene is TRBJ1-5, the V gene TRBV21-1. TRBV21-1 is a pseudogene locus. This CDR3 is 16 amino acids long. The CDR3 spells CASSKVGGGLNQPQHF. As DNA, the CDR3 is TGTGCCAGCAGCAAAGTCGGAGGAGGTTTAAATCAGCCCCAGCATTTT.

Only a few counts were recorded for this clone. The CDR3, as DNA: TGTGCCAGCAGTGATACGGGGGGTTTTGCCTACGAGCAGTACTTC. This sequence encodes CASSDTGGFAYEQYF. The chain employs TRBV25-1 and TRBJ2-7, with TRBD2 matching 7 bases. This CDR3 contains 15 residues. The V gene's germline CDR1 is MGHDK and CDR2 SYGVNS. The V gene end was trimmed by 3 bases and the J gene end by 2 bases; junction bases not matched to a gene: 7.

This chain connects TRBV2 to TRBJ2-7, with D unclear. Germline V gene lookup returns CDR1 SNHLY and CDR2 FYNNEI. The CDR3 spans 15 residues. Trimming removed 2 bases at V and 2 bases at J, with 13 bases between. The DNA of the CDR3 is TGTGCCAGCAGTGAAAAGGCCCACCTAACCTACGAGCAGTACTTC. It specifies CASSEKAHLTYEQYF.

This clone was picked up a small number of times. Since a much larger clone is just one base distant, this may be a read error. The final CDR3 position lacks the conserved phenylalanine or tryptophan, pointing to a likely read error. The rearrangement joins TRBV18 to TRBJ1-2; TRBD1 matches at 7 bases. The junction had 4 bases not matched to a gene; V was cut back by 3 bases and J by 3 bases. The CDR3 extends over 14 amino acids. Looked up from germline, CDR1 is KGHSH and CDR2 is LQKENI. The CDR3 is CASSPTDRDYGYTL. The CDR3 region has the DNA TGTGCCAGCTCACCGACCGACAGGGACTATGGCTACACCCTC.

V is TRBV29-1 and J is TRBJ2-1; no clear D gene. CDR1 is SQVTM, CDR2 ANQGSEA, per germline. The CDR3 length is 12 residues. The V end lost 7 bases, the J end lost 5 bases, and 12 bases lay between the germline ends. The CDR3 sequence is CSARVADNEQFF. In DNA, the CDR3 is TGCAGCGCCCGGGTGGCGGACAATGAGCAGTTCTTC.

This chain links TRBV4-3 with TRBJ2-6, with 9 nucleotides matching TRBD2. The CDR3 covers 19 residues. With 4 bases clipped from V and 0 bases from J, the junction kept 10 bases outside the gene matches. Germline V gene sequence: CDR1 LGHNA, CDR2 YSLEER. CDR3 amino acids: CASSRALAGVGSGANVLTF. The DNA of the CDR3 is TGCGCCAGCAGCCGTGCCTTAGCGGGAGTGGGCTCTGGGGCCAACGTCCTGACTTTC.

The rearrangement joins TRBV28 to TRBJ2-1; 8 bases fit TRBD2. The germline V gene encodes CDR1 MDHEN and CDR2 SYDVKM. The CDR3 is 16 residues long. V dropped 7 bases and J dropped 0; count of bases not matched to a gene: 8. The CDR3 coding sequence is TGTGCCAGCACCCCGGGGGGGAACCCCTCCTACAATGAGCAGTTCTTC. Its protein product is CASTPGGNPSYNEQFF.

The chain couples TRBV28 to TRBJ1-5; D possibly corresponds to TRBD1 (5 bases). The V end was cut by 6 bases, the J end by 4 bases, with 10 bases between. The CDR3 has 13 amino acids. Germline assignment: CDR1 MDHEN and CDR2 SYDVKM. CDR3 nucleotide sequence: TGTGCCAGCAGCGACAGCCTAAATCAGCCCCAGCATTTT. As protein: CASSDSLNQPQHF.

The V gene is TRBV5-1, the J gene TRBJ2-2; 8 nucleotides align to TRBD2. This CDR3 is built from 16 residues. V trimming: 4 bases; J trimming: 5 bases; junction bases outside the gene matches: 10. CDR1 is SGHRS and CDR2 is YFSETQ in the germline V gene. The CDR3 loop reads CASSILLAGSTGELFF. CDR3 bases: TGCGCCAGCAGCATTCTGCTAGCGGGTAGTACCGGGGAGCTGTTTTTT.

The chain links TRBV18 to TRBJ1-1; maybe TRBD1 (5 bases). The length of the CDR3 is 17 residues. Germline loops: CDR1 KGHSH, CDR2 LQKENI. The ends were cut back, 2 bases at V and 0 bases at J, with 16 bases in the middle. CDR3 in DNA: TGTGCCAGCTCACCAGGGTTTTTAGGGGTGGTGAACACTGAAGCTTTCTTT. This translates into CASSPGFLGVVNTEAFF.

This clone was seen just once. A far larger clone is one nucleotide away, so this likely arose from a read error. The sample has other DNA sequences that encode this CDR3 too. This sequence joins TRBV4-3 and TRBJ2-5; 12 nucleotides line up with TRBD2. Per germline, CDR1 LGHNA and CDR2 YSLEER. The CDR3 has 20 amino acids. The CDR3 DNA sequence: TGCGCCAGCAGCCAAGATCCGCCGGGACTAGCGGGCTTTGGTAAAGAGACTCAGTACTTC. Its protein is CASSQDPPGLAGFGKETQYF.

In regard to this clone: A single base is all that separates this from a far larger clone, so a read error is likely. The gene calls are TRBV4-1 and TRBJ2-7, with D tentatively TRBD2 (5 bases). The CDR3 contains 16 residues. CDR1 MGHRA and CDR2 YSYEKL come from the germline V gene. CDR3 nucleotides: TGCGCCAGCAGCCAAGGTCGGGGAATCGGGCCCTACGATCAGTACTTC. This translates into CASSQGRGIGPYDQYF.

The rearrangement joins TRBV4-3 to TRBJ2-1; 11 bases match TRBD2. Germline CDR1 and CDR2: LGHNA and YSLEER. This CDR3 spans 19 amino acids. V lost 0 bases and J lost 0; bases outside the gene matches: 7. CDR3 loop: CASSQDRGGTSGSYNEQFF. The CDR3 DNA reads TGCGCCAGCAGCCAAGATCGGGGGGGGACTAGCGGCTCCTACAATGAGCAGTTCTTC.

The CDR3 bases are TGCAGTGCCGCCCTTAGAAATGAGCAGTTCTTC. This translates into CSAALRNEQFF. This chain links TRBV20-1 with TRBJ2-1; the D is unclear. Germline-derived CDR1 and CDR2 are DFQATT and SNEGSKA (reference sequence). The CDR3 runs to 11 residues. Trimming pared 6 bases from V and 7 bases from J, leaving 10 bases between.

This clone was found many times. The chain uses TRBV18 and TRBJ2-3; D might be TRBD2 (6 bases). In germline, CDR1 is KGHSH, CDR2 LQKENI. Trimming shortened V by 2 bases and J by 4 bases, and 10 bases separated the two germline ends. The CDR3 sequence is 14 residues long. The CDR3 loop reads CASSPNGGPDTQYF. DNA for the CDR3: TGTGCCAGCTCACCAAACGGGGGACCAGATACGCAGTATTTT.

J is TRBJ1-2 and V is TRBV2, with 8 bases identical to TRBD1. There are 13 residues in the CDR3. V lost 4 bases to trimming and J lost 8 bases; unmatched junction nucleotides: 6. Germline CDR1 SNHLY, CDR2 FYNNEI. This CDR3 is CASSGPGQEGYTF. The CDR3, as DNA: TGTGCCAGCAGTGGCCCGGGACAGGAGGGCTACACCTTC.

The V call is TRBV6-4, the J call TRBJ1-1; 9 bases fit TRBD1. CDR1 is MRHNA, CDR2 SNTAGT, per germline. The CDR3 length is 13 residues. After removal of 6 bases from V and 4 bases from J, the junction contained 3 bases not matched to a gene. The CDR3 loop is CASREQGATEAFF. The DNA for the CDR3 is TGTGCCAGCAGGGAACAGGGGGCCACTGAAGCTTTCTTT.

This chain links TRBV7-2 with TRBJ2-1; D is perhaps TRBD2 (5 bases). Per germline, CDR1 SGHTA and CDR2 FQGNSA. The V end lost 2 bases, the J end lost 0 bases, and 8 bases lay between the germline ends. This CDR3 has 15 residues. The CDR3: CASSLNGDSYNEQFF. CDR3 DNA: TGTGCCAGCAGCTTAAACGGGGACTCCTACAATGAGCAGTTCTTC. Supplemented by reference TRBV7-2 and TRBJ2-1, the full variable domain reads GAGVSQSPSNKVTEKGKDVELRCDPISGHTALYWYRQSLGQGLEFLIYFQGNSAPDKSGLPSDRFSAERTGGSVSTLTIQRTQQEDSAVYLCASSLNGDSYNEQFFGPGTRLTVL.